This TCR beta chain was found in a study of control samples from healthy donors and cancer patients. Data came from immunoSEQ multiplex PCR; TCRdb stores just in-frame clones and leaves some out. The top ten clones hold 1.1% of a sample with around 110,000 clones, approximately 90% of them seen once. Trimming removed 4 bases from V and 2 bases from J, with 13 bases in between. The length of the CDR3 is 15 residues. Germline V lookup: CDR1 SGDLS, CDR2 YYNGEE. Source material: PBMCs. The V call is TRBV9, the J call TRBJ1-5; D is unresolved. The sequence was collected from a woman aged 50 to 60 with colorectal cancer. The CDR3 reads CASSPTGGGNQPQHF. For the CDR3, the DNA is TGTGCCAGCAGCCCCACTGGTGGAGGCAATCAGCCCCAGCATTTT.